The clone carrying this T cell receptor (beta chain) was seen more than once but under ten times. Antigen unknown. This entry belongs to a study of T cells in Graves' hyperthyroidism and ophthalmopathy. RNA transcripts yielded amplified TCR beta CDR3 regions. First-round RT-PCR targeting the TCR CDR3 was performed with the HTBI primer set. TCRdb analysed the multiplex PCR reads with MiXCR anew, one entry per CDR3 protein. This table holds about 380,000 distinct CDR3 sequences, approximately 13% found once. CDR3 length: 14 amino acids. The V segment lost 2 bases and the J segment 5 bases; nucleotides outside the gene matches: 5. Germline CDR1 reads WSHSY; CDR2 reads SAAADI. Study-wide results and limits: Most thyroid clonotypes that were expanded above 0.001 also turned up in blood.

Sequenced material: blood. This receptor was identified in a man younger than 45 with Graves' hyperthyroidism that later progressed to Graves' ophthalmopathy. V gene TRBV10-2 combines with J gene TRBJ1-1; TRBD1 aligns across 7 bases. CDR3 bases: TGCGCCAGCAGTGAGAACCAGGGGGAAACTGAAGCTTTCTTT. Encoded protein: CASSENQGETEAFF.